Listed here is a single T cell receptor beta chain. What it binds is not known. In germline, CDR1 is SGDLS, CDR2 YYNGEE. V dropped 4 bases and J dropped 1 base, with 17 bases sitting between them. The CDR3 has 16 residues. The source of the sample is a study of post-analysis software for immune sequencing data. Overall study: The courses of disease that were included comprised relapsing-remitting, secondary progressive and progressive-relapsing multiple sclerosis. Study observations and caveats: Strong co-clustering by F measure was evident for samples that had been prepared in the same batch. When patients were compared with controls, 4 or 5 TRBV segments were more frequent, TRBV5-6, TRBV5-1 and TRBV20-1 among them.

Built from TCR beta cDNA, the libraries had unique molecular identifiers in them. When about 0.9 to 11 million T cells were used, they gave hundreds of thousands of cDNA molecules. TCRdb ran MiXCR on the PCR reads and lists one entry per CDR3 protein. Among around 710,000 distinct CDR3 sequences listed, 46% were seen once. The chain carries TRBV9 and TRBJ1-2; D is possibly TRBD1 (6 bases). The specimen was blood. The sequence was collected from a girl aged 5 to 17 with multiple sclerosis. The chain's CDR3 is CASSTPGRGDNYGYTF. The CDR3 DNA reads TGTGCCAGCAGCACCCCCGGCAGGGGCGATAACTATGGCTACACCTTC. The complete variable domain, with remaining parts taken from reference TRBV9 and TRBJ1-2, reads DSGVTQTPKHLITATGQRVTLRCSPRSGDLSVYWYQQSLDQGLQFLIQYYNGEERAKGNILERFSAQQFPDLHSELNLSSLELGDSALYFCASSTPGRGDNYGYTFGSGTRLTVV.